The entry that follows covers one TCR beta chain sequence. Its antigen remains unidentified. This sample's treatment: some 20 received Ad26.COV2.S at low or high dose, single or two shots; about 5 received placebo; per-sample allocation not given. On day 63 after the first injection, vaccine and placebo recipients gave samples. Adults aged 18-55 years in Boston included the donor. TCRdb's table, derived via immunoSEQ multiplex PCR, lists solely in-frame clones and lacks some. The sample yields just over 350,000 clones, roughly 84% seen once. The sample belongs to a study of Ad26.COV2.S vaccination and SARS-CoV-2 variants. Study results and limitations: While placebo recipients had lower spike-specific TCR breadth, vaccine recipients had more. For non-spike TCRs, breadth in vaccine recipients resembled that in placebo recipients.

The origin of this receptor is a person between 18 and 59 years old who received the Ad26.COV2.S COVID-19 vaccine or a placebo. The sequenced sample was peripheral blood, obtained in a trial of Ad26.COV2.S vaccine versus placebo.

The CDR3 nucleotides are TGTGCCAGCTCACATGGACAGGCCGGTGAGACCCAGTACTTC. Protein product: CASSHGQAGETQYF. This chain joins TRBV18 and TRBJ2-5; 7 positions match TRBD1. The CDR3 loop spans 14 amino acids. The V gene end was trimmed by 4 bases and the J gene end by 5 bases; junction bases not matched to a gene: 7. Germline V gives CDR1 KGHSH, CDR2 LQKENI.